The 12 T cell receptor beta chains below come from one sample, sequenced in a study of cytomegalovirus exposure and HLA in healthy donors. 60 Vbeta and 13 Jbeta primers were used in PCR. Produced via immunoSEQ multiplex PCR; TCRdb's table is partial and in-frame only. This sample yields about 190,000 clones, of which around three quarters are seen a single time; 1.6% belongs to the top ten. Sequenced material: PBMCs. The receptors shown here come from a young woman in good health and CMV-seronegative.

This clone was observed a handful of times. The chain joins TRBV5-6 to TRBJ1-2; tentative D call: TRBD1 (5 bases). V lost 0 bases and J 4 bases, leaving 13 bases between the germline ends. From germline, CDR1 is SGHDT and CDR2 YYEEEE. The CDR3 contains 15 residues. This CDR3 is CASSLAGLSIYGYTF. The CDR3 region has the DNA TGTGCCAGCAGCTTGGCAGGGCTCAGTATCTATGGCTACACCTTC. Based on the CDR3 plus reference TRBV5-6 and TRBJ1-2, the full variable domain is DAGVTQSPTHLIKTRGQQVTLRCSPKSGHDTVSWYQQALGQGPQFIFQYYEEEERQRGNFPDRFSGHQFPNYSSELNVNALLLGDSALYLCASSLAGLSIYGYTFGSGTRLTVV.

This rearrangement joins TRBV7-2 to TRBJ2-4; D might be TRBD2 (6 bases). CDR3 length: 15 residues. Germline V CDR1 and CDR2: SGHTA, FQGNSA. Trimming pared 2 bases from V and 7 bases from J, leaving 15 bases between. The CDR3 loop is CASSLQWAGWNIQYF. In DNA form, the CDR3 reads TGTGCCAGCAGCTTACAGTGGGCGGGATGGAACATTCAGTACTTC.

The chain combines TRBV11-1 with TRBJ2-3; TRBD2 aligns across 9 bases. CDR3 length: 17 amino acids. Germline V gene data show CDR1 as SGHAT and CDR2 as FQDESV (reference sequence). V dropped 6 bases and J dropped 1; count of bases not matched to a gene: 11. CDR3 sequence (DNA): TGTGCCAGCAGTCCGAGAATAGCGGGGGACGGCACAGATACGCAGTATTTT. This encodes CASSPRIAGDGTDTQYF.

V is TRBV11-2 and J is TRBJ2-6; tentative D call: TRBD1 (5 bases). The V gene's germline CDR1 is SGHAT and CDR2 FQNNGV. V lost 0 bases and J 4 bases, leaving 16 bases between the germline ends. This CDR3 spans 18 amino acids. The CDR3 DNA reads TGTGCCAGCAGCTTAGAGAGTGGGGCCCTTGGGGGGGCCAACGTCCTGACTTTC. It yields the protein CASSLESGALGGANVLTF.

The rearrangement links TRBV7-2 to TRBJ1-2, with 8 nucleotides matching TRBD1. Germline assignment: CDR1 SGHTA and CDR2 FQGNSA. The trim removed 3 bases at V and 5 bases at J, leaving 2 bases unmatched. The CDR3 runs 13 residues. The CDR3 reads CASSLTGAYGYTF. The CDR3 DNA follows: TGTGCCAGCAGCTTGACAGGGGCTTATGGCTACACCTTC.

The chain combines TRBV6-5 with TRBJ2-2; tentatively, D is TRBD1 (6 bases). Germline V gene lookup returns CDR1 MNHEY and CDR2 SVGAGI. V dropped 0 bases and J dropped 4 bases, with 9 bases sitting between them. This CDR3 has 15 residues. CDR3 residues: CASSYSTGFTGELFF. The CDR3 region has the DNA TGTGCCAGCAGTTACTCTACAGGGTTCACCGGGGAGCTGTTTTTT.

This clone was detected a few times. The chain has TRBV5-4 and TRBJ2-7; TRBD2 aligns across 10 bases. Germline assignment: CDR1 SGHNT and CDR2 YYREEE (reference sequence). J was trimmed by 7 bases and V by 0 bases; bases with no gene match: 7. CDR3 length equals 15 residues. The CDR3 DNA reads TGTGCCAGCAGCTTGGGGCCTAGCGGGGGCGAGGAGCAGTACTTC. This codes for CASSLGPSGGEEQYF.

V usage is TRBV14 and J usage is TRBJ2-2, with D possibly being TRBD1 (5 bases). V lost 3 bases, J lost 4 bases, and 12 bases lay in between. Germline loops: CDR1 SGHDN, CDR2 FVKESK. The CDR3 contains 15 residues. Written as DNA, the CDR3 is TGTGCCAGCAGCCACCTGGACACCTCCACCGGGGAGCTGTTTTTT. Its protein product is CASSHLDTSTGELFF.

The chain has TRBV4-1 and TRBJ2-5; 10 nucleotides align to TRBD1. The CDR3 is 16 amino acids. Per the germline V gene, CDR1 is MGHRA and CDR2 is YSYEKL. J was trimmed by 4 bases and V by 4 bases; bases with no gene match: 9. CDR3 DNA: TGCGCCAGCAGCCCACCGACGGACAGGGGGATAGAGACCCAGTACTTC. Protein: CASSPPTDRGIETQYF.

The chain links TRBV7-2 to TRBJ2-4, with a weak D call TRBD1 (6 bases). The CDR3 consists of 15 residues. The V gene's germline CDR1 is SGHTA and CDR2 FQGNSA. V lost 5 bases and J 9 bases, leaving 20 bases between the germline ends. The CDR3 region has the DNA TGTGCCAGCAGCAACTTCAGGGGTGGGGACGGCATTCAGTACTTC. Translating gives CASSNFRGGDGIQYF. Full variable domain (remainder filled in from reference TRBV7-2 and TRBJ2-4): GAGVSQSPSNKVTEKGKDVELRCDPISGHTALYWYRQSLGQGLEFLIYFQGNSAPDKSGLPSDRFSAERTGGSVSTLTIQRTQQEDSAVYLCASSNFRGGDGIQYFGAGTRLSVL.

This chain links TRBV5-4 with TRBJ2-7; 9 bases line up with TRBD1. CDR1 SGHNT and CDR2 YYREEE come from the germline V gene (reference sequence). Germline trimming cut 2 bases from V and 6 bases from J; bases unmatched to any gene: 6. The CDR3 extends over 14 amino acids. DNA of the CDR3: TGTGCCAGCAGCTTTGGGGGACAGGGAGGCGAGCAGTACTTC. It yields the protein CASSFGGQGGEQYF.

The rearrangement uses TRBV11-2 and TRBJ2-1; 10 bases line up with TRBD2. With 1 base clipped from V and 8 bases from J, the junction kept 5 bases outside the gene matches. Germline lookup yields CDR1 SGHAT and CDR2 FQNNGV. The CDR3 has 15 amino acids. The CDR3, as DNA: TGTGCCAGCAGCTTAGCGCCTAGCGGGAGCGATGAGCAGTTCTTC. This gives the protein CASSLAPSGSDEQFF.